This T cell receptor beta chain came from a study of read filtering for tumor transcriptome and immune sequencing. Whole-study context: DNase treatment preceded whole-transcriptome library preparation.

From approximately 430 ng of RNA, a library with molecular barcoded alpha/delta and beta/gamma adaptors was made. TCRdb re-called the reads through MiXCR, storing one row per CDR3 protein. This table holds over 4,500 distinct CDR3 sequences, about a fifth found once. There are many counts of this clonotype. A much larger clone differs by one base, so this may be a read error. Lacking the conserved final phenylalanine or tryptophan, this CDR3 likely reflects a read error. The CDR3 length is 16 residues. Trimming removed 4 bases from V and 0 bases from J; junction bases left unmatched: 5. Specimen: a population of CD138-negative cells sorted from bone marrow. The receptor was isolated from a donor over 35 with multiple myeloma. This rearrangement joins TRBV12-3 or TRBV12-4 to TRBJ2-5; TRBD2 matches at 10 bases. CDR3: CASSSRLAGDQETQYL. In nucleotides, the CDR3 is TGTGCCAGCAGTTCCCGACTAGCGGGTGACCAAGAGACCCAGTACCTC.